Presented here are 25 T cell receptor beta chains from one specimen sequenced in a study of a mutant IDH1 vaccine in newly diagnosed glioma. Produced via immunoSEQ multiplex PCR; TCRdb's table is partial and in-frame only. The table lists 30,000 to 40,000 clones, around 80% of them singletons. These receptors have no identified antigens. Specified time point: week 35, safety follow-up. Each vaccine dose was 300 ug of mutant IDH1 20-mer peptide, with topical imiquimod. The material sequenced was PBMCs, taken from a glioma patient whose treatment included an IDH1 peptide vaccine. The receptors originated from a man aged 40-49 years with glioma. Some clones in this sample may be carry-over from other donors' samples.

The chain employs TRBV11-2 and TRBJ2-2, with TRBD1 matching over 10 bases. Germline CDR1 is SGHAT and CDR2 is FQNNGV. This CDR3 region has 15 residues. J gave up 1 base and V 5 bases, and 1 base lay outside the gene matches. The CDR3 coding sequence is TGTGCCAGCAGCCGGACAGGGGGGAACACCGGGGAGCTGTTTTTT. Protein sequence: CASSRTGGNTGELFF.

The rearrangement joins TRBV29-1 to TRBJ2-7; possibly TRBD2 for D (6 bases). CDR1 SQVTM and CDR2 ANQGSEA come from the germline V gene. The CDR3 sequence is 13 residues long. Between the trimmed V and J ends, which lost 4 bases and 6 bases, there was a span of 16 bases. CDR3: CSVVLGLEGEQYF. The CDR3 DNA is TGCAGCGTTGTTCTAGGGCTGGAGGGCGAGCAGTACTTC.

The rearrangement joins TRBV4-1 to TRBJ1-2, with 7 bases matching TRBD1. This CDR3 is 19 amino acids long. J lost 5 bases, V lost 1 base, and 19 bases had no gene match. Germline CDR1 is MGHRA and CDR2 is YSYEKL. The CDR3 reads CASSQVSGTESRDLYGYTF. In DNA, the CDR3 is TGCGCCAGCAGCCAAGTGTCCGGGACAGAAAGTCGGGATTTGTATGGCTACACCTTC.

The chain employs TRBV5-1 and TRBJ1-4; no definite D call. Trimming left V 0 bases short and J 2 bases short, with 2 bases between. The CDR3 runs 13 residues. CDR1 and CDR2 from the germline V gene are SGHRS and YFSETQ. The CDR3 here is CASSLATNEKLFF. For the CDR3, the DNA is TGCGCCAGCAGCTTGGCTACTAATGAAAAACTGTTTTTT. Looking up the rest from reference TRBV5-1 and TRBJ1-4 gives the full variable domain: KAGVTQTPRYLIKTRGQQVTLSCSPISGHRSVSWYQQTPGQGLQFLFEYFSETQRNKGNFPGRFSGRQFSNSRSEMNVSTLELGDSALYLCASSLATNEKLFFGSGTQLSVL.

The V and J genes are TRBV19 and TRBJ1-2; D remains ambiguous. Trimming pared 1 base from V and 4 bases from J, leaving 10 bases between. CDR3 size: 14 residues. Per the germline V gene, CDR1 is LNHDA and CDR2 is SQIVND (reference sequence). CDR3 sequence reads: CASSIAPARYGYTF. For the CDR3, the DNA is TGTGCCAGTAGTATAGCGCCCGCTCGCTATGGCTACACCTTC. The whole variable domain, filled in from reference TRBV19 and TRBJ1-2, reads DGGITQSPKYLFRKEGQNVTLSCEQNLNHDAMYWYRQDPGQGLRLIYYSQIVNDFQKGDIAEGYSVSREKKESFPLTVTSAQKNPTAFYLCASSIAPARYGYTFGSGTRLTVV.

The chain has TRBV11-2 and TRBJ1-5; a weak D match, TRBD1 (5 bases). V shed 6 bases and J shed 0 bases, with 12 bases lying between them. The CDR3 is 15 amino acids. CDR1 SGHAT and CDR2 FQNNGV come from the germline V gene. For the CDR3, the DNA is TGTGCCAGCAGTCGTGACAGCTATAGCAATCAGCCCCAGCATTTT. It specifies CASSRDSYSNQPQHF.

In its sample, this clone ranks as medium-sized. This rearrangement joins TRBV15 to TRBJ1-4, with TRBD1 identical over 7 bases. The CDR3 is 16 residues long. CDR1 and CDR2 from the germline V gene are LNHNV and YYDKDF (reference sequence). After removal of 4 bases from V and 6 bases from J, the junction contained 11 bases not matched to a gene. Here the CDR3 reads CATSTGGATGDEKLFF. Here the CDR3 DNA reads TGTGCCACCAGCACTGGGGGGGCTACAGGGGATGAAAAACTGTTTTTT.

The chain links TRBV10-3 to TRBJ2-5; no clear D gene. V was clipped by 3 bases and J by 3 bases, with 11 bases between them. Germline lookup yields CDR1 ENHRY and CDR2 SYGVKD. The CDR3 has 14 residues. The CDR3 spells CAISETDGKETQYF. CDR3 DNA: TGTGCCATCAGTGAAACCGACGGTAAAGAGACCCAGTACTTC.

The V gene is TRBV9, the J gene TRBJ2-2; D unclear. Germline V gene data show CDR1 as SGDLS and CDR2 as YYNGEE. The CDR3 runs 17 residues. V lost 0 bases, J lost 3 bases, and 15 bases lay in between. The CDR3 DNA is TGTGCCAGCAGCGTAGTCGATGTCGTGGCCGACACCGGGGAGCTGTTTTTT. This encodes CASSVVDVVADTGELFF.

In nucleotides, the CDR3 is TGCGCCAGCAGCTCAGGGACAAACTACGAGCAGTACTTC. As protein: CASSSGTNYEQYF. The chain carries TRBV5-1 and TRBJ2-7, with TRBD1 as a possible D gene (6 bases). The V gene lost 3 bases and the J gene lost 3 bases, with 10 bases spanning the gap. The CDR3 covers 13 residues. In germline, CDR1 is SGHRS, CDR2 YFSETQ.

The rearrangement uses TRBV9 and TRBJ2-1, with 7 nucleotides matching TRBD1. Germline CDR1 reads SGDLS; CDR2 reads YYNGEE. CDR3 length: 14 residues. V was pared by 4 bases and J by 4 bases, with 5 bases of the junction left unmatched. CDR3: CASSPVRGYNEQFF. CDR3 DNA: TGTGCCAGCAGCCCCGTCAGGGGGTACAATGAGCAGTTCTTC.

This chain connects TRBV6-5 to TRBJ1-2; D is uncertain. V lost 6 bases and J 4 bases, leaving 9 bases between the germline ends. The germline CDR1 and CDR2 sequences are MNHEY and SVGAGI. The CDR3 totals 12 residues. CDR3 in amino acids: CASSSGSYGYTF. DNA of the CDR3: TGTGCCAGCAGCTCAGGTTCCTATGGCTACACCTTC.

This chain joins TRBV19 and TRBJ2-7; D uncertain. The CDR3 consists of 13 residues. Germline CDR1 reads LNHDA; CDR2 reads SQIVND (reference sequence). V was shortened by 0 bases and J by 1 base, with 4 bases between the two germline ends. DNA of the CDR3: TGTGCCAGTAGTATAGATTTATCCTACGAGCAGTACTTC. Its protein is CASSIDLSYEQYF.

V and J are TRBV6-5 and TRBJ2-5; no clear D gene. V lost 9 bases, J lost 2 bases, and 7 bases lay in between. The CDR3 consists of 11 residues. Germline assignment: CDR1 MNHEY and CDR2 SVGAGI. CDR3 amino acids: CASGRQETQYF. CDR3 DNA sequence: TGTGCCAGTGGGCGGCAAGAGACCCAGTACTTC.

This clone was seen a handful of times. This chain uses TRBV30 with TRBJ2-7; TRBD1 might be the D (6 bases). V was shortened by 0 bases and J by 6 bases, with 12 bases between the two germline ends. This CDR3 spans 13 amino acids. Germline lookup yields CDR1 GTSNPN and CDR2 SVGIG (reference sequence). DNA of the CDR3: TGTGCCTGGAGTGTAAGGGGGAGCGGCGAGCAGTACTTC. It yields the protein CAWSVRGSGEQYF.

The V call is TRBV28, the J call TRBJ1-2; D unresolved. With 4 bases removed from V and 2 bases from J, the gap between germline ends came to 17 bases. CDR3 length: 16 amino acids. Germline CDR1 is MDHEN and CDR2 is SYDVKM. As DNA, the CDR3 is TGTGCCAGCAGTTCCACCCAGGAATTGATAAACTATGGCTACACCTTC. Amino acids: CASSSTQELINYGYTF.

J is TRBJ2-7 and V is TRBV11-2, with D possibly TRBD2 on 5 matching bases. The V gene lost 1 base and the J gene lost 6 bases, with 19 bases spanning the gap. The CDR3 extends over 16 amino acids. CDR1 SGHAT and CDR2 FQNNGV come from the germline V gene. CDR3 sequence: CASSLALSGWVSEQYF. The CDR3 DNA is TGTGCCAGCAGCTTAGCCCTCTCGGGGTGGGTTTCCGAGCAGTACTTC.

The chain couples TRBV29-1 to TRBJ2-3; 7 nucleotides match TRBD1. The CDR3 spans 12 residues. CDR1 and CDR2 from the germline V gene are SQVTM and ANQGSEA. V lost 6 bases to trimming and J lost 0 bases; unmatched junction nucleotides: 0. The CDR3 bases are TGCAGCGTGGGACAGAGCACAGATACGCAGTATTTT. Translating gives CSVGQSTDTQYF.

The V and J genes are TRBV6-5 and TRBJ1-5; D gene uncertain. The length of the CDR3 is 13 residues. Per germline, CDR1 MNHEY and CDR2 SVGAGI. V shed 0 bases and J shed 5 bases, with 5 bases lying between them. The CDR3 spells CASSYSLDQPQHF. In DNA form, the CDR3 reads TGTGCCAGCAGTTACTCGTTGGATCAGCCCCAGCATTTT.

The chain employs TRBV2 and TRBJ2-2; 7 bases are a match to TRBD1. The ends lost 4 bases at V and 6 bases at J; junction bases unmatched: 5. The CDR3 totals 14 residues. Germline V gene sequence: CDR1 SNHLY, CDR2 FYNNEI. The CDR3 nucleotides are TGTGCCAGCAGTGTCGACAGGGCTTCCGGGGAGCTGTTTTTT. This gives the protein CASSVDRASGELFF.

The chain uses TRBV5-5 and TRBJ1-1; D remains ambiguous. From germline, CDR1 is SGHKS and CDR2 YYEKEE (reference sequence). The ends were cut back, 5 bases at V and 3 bases at J, with 11 bases in the middle. CDR3 length: 13 residues. The CDR3 DNA is TGTGCCAGCAGTTCCGGGAGATACACTGAAGCTTTCTTT. Translation: CASSSGRYTEAFF. Variable domain in full (rest from reference TRBV5-5 and TRBJ1-1): DAGVTQSPTHLIKTRGQQVTLRCSPISGHKSVSWYQQVLGQGPQFIFQYYEKEERGRGNFPDRFSARQFPNYSSELNVNALLLGDSALYLCASSSGRYTEAFFGQGTRLTVV.

This chain links TRBV19 with TRBJ2-1; 11 positions match TRBD1. Germline assignment: CDR1 LNHDA and CDR2 SQIVND (reference sequence). This CDR3 has 14 residues. J was trimmed by 5 bases and V by 8 bases; bases with no gene match: 5. Here the CDR3 reads CASGRDRGDNEQFF. As DNA, the CDR3 is TGTGCCAGTGGCCGGGACAGGGGGGACAATGAGCAGTTCTTC.

This sequence joins TRBV7-2 and TRBJ2-2; the D gene could be TRBD1 or TRBD2 (5 bases each). Trimming removed 7 bases at V and 4 bases at J, with 19 bases between. CDR3 size: 16 residues. Germline V gene lookup returns CDR1 SGHTA and CDR2 FQGNSA. This chain's CDR3 is CASNPDTVGVTGELFF. The CDR3 DNA reads TGTGCCAGCAACCCTGACACGGTGGGGGTCACCGGGGAGCTGTTTTTT.

This chain links TRBV4-3 with TRBJ1-5, with no clear D. Germline V CDR1 and CDR2: LGHNA, YSLEER. This CDR3 spans 13 amino acids. V was shortened by 0 bases and J by 4 bases, with 4 bases between the two germline ends. The CDR3 protein is CASSQEWNQPQHF. Written as DNA, the CDR3 is TGCGCCAGCAGCCAAGAATGGAATCAGCCCCAGCATTTT.

This clone was seen just once. This chain links TRBV5-1 with TRBJ2-2, with 12 bases identical to TRBD2. V lost 4 bases to trimming and J lost 3 bases; unmatched junction nucleotides: 4. The germline V gene has CDR1 SGHRS and CDR2 YFSETQ. The CDR3 runs to 16 residues. CDR3 DNA sequence: TGCGCCAGCAGCGGACGGACTAGCGGGGACACCGGGGAGCTGTTTTTT. It encodes CASSGRTSGDTGELFF.